The present T cell receptor (beta chain) was sequenced within a study of blood T cell repertoires in COVID-19. Overall study context: PBMCs, B-cell-depleted T cells, or T cells provided the cDNA or gDNA that made up the material.

Germline CDR1 is SGHTA and CDR2 is FQGNSA. This CDR3 region has 12 residues. The V and J ends lost 4 bases and 13 bases respectively, with 14 bases between them. Using immunoSEQ multiplex PCR, the repertoire was profiled, and TCRdb retains in-frame clones only, with some absent. This sample has 150,000 to 200,000 clones, with roughly 73% found just once. The V gene is TRBV7-2, the J gene TRBJ2-1, with a tentative D call TRBD2 (5 bases). Specimen: peripheral blood. The sequence derives from a man in his 70s with acute or convalescent COVID-19. CDR3 sequence: CASSSDGLNQFF. The CDR3 DNA is TGTGCCAGCAGCTCAGACGGACTGAACCAGTTCTTC.